Below are 5 T cell receptor beta chains sequenced from a single sample in a study of cytomegalovirus exposure and HLA in healthy donors. PCR primers comprised 60 Vbeta and 13 Jbeta primers. The method was immunoSEQ multiplex PCR; TCRdb's version includes in-frame clones alone and lacks a portion of them. Here the sample spans roughly 180,000 clones, around four fifths being singletons. Sequenced material: PBMCs. These receptors all stem from a woman aged 60-75 years in good health and CMV-seropositive.

This chain uses TRBV19 with TRBJ2-7, with D possibly being TRBD1 (5 bases). The CDR3 spans 14 residues. Trimming cost V 1 base and J 3 bases, with 10 bases left between them. Germline CDR1 reads LNHDA; CDR2 reads SQIVND (reference sequence). The CDR3 nucleotides are TGTGCCAGTAGTATAGGGCAGGGCAGCTACGAGCAGTACTTC. This encodes CASSIGQGSYEQYF.

The chain carries TRBV7-3 and TRBJ2-7, with 7 positions matching TRBD1. Trimming removed 5 bases from V and 2 bases from J; junction bases left unmatched: 12. CDR1 and CDR2 (germline): SGHTA, FQGTGA. There are 16 residues in the CDR3. In nucleotides, the CDR3 is TGTGCCAGCAGCCCGAGGGGGACAGCTTACCCCTACGAGCAGTACTTC. Encoded protein: CASSPRGTAYPYEQYF. Looking up the rest from reference TRBV7-3 and TRBJ2-7 gives the full variable domain: GAGVSQTPSNKVTEKGKYVELRCDPISGHTALYWYRQSLGQGPEFLIYFQGTGAADDSGLPNDRFFAVRPEGSVSTLKIQRTERGDSAVYLCASSPRGTAYPYEQYFGPGTRLTVT.

This CDR3 is CASSRLEGEINTEAFF. The CDR3 DNA follows: TGCGCCAGCAGCCGCCTAGAGGGGGAGATCAACACTGAAGCTTTCTTT. The chain is built from TRBV4-1 and TRBJ1-1; a weak D match, TRBD1 (6 bases). This CDR3 spans 16 amino acids. Between the trimmed V and J ends, which lost 4 bases and 2 bases, there was a span of 17 bases. Germline loops: CDR1 MGHRA, CDR2 YSYEKL.

CDR3 in DNA: TGTGCCAGCAGGACGACTAGCGGGGGGGACTACGAGCAGTACTTC. Translating gives CASRTTSGGDYEQYF. V gene TRBV6-1 combines with J gene TRBJ2-7, with TRBD2 matching over 14 bases. Germline CDR1 reads MNHNS; CDR2 reads SASEGT. V lost 6 bases to trimming and J lost 3 bases; unmatched junction nucleotides: 4. The CDR3 totals 15 residues.

This clone was detected a few times. CDR3 amino acids: CASSQTGFRNTEAFF. In nucleotides, the CDR3 is TGCGCCAGCAGCCAGACCGGGTTCCGGAACACTGAAGCTTTCTTT. The gene calls are TRBV4-1 and TRBJ1-1, with D unresolved. V gave up 3 bases and J gave up 1 base, with 12 bases separating them. CDR3 length: 15 residues. Germline V lookup: CDR1 MGHRA, CDR2 YSYEKL.